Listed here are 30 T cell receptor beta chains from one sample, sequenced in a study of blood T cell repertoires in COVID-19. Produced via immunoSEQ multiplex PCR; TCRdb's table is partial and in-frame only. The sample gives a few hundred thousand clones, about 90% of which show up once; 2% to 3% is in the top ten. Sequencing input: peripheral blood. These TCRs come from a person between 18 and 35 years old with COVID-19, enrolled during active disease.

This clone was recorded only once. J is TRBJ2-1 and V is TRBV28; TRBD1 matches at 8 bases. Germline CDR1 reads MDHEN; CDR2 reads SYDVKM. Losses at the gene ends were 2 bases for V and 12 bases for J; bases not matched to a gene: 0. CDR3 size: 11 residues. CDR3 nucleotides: TGTGCCAGCAGTTTAGGGACAGGGCAGTTCTTC. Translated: CASSLGTGQFF.

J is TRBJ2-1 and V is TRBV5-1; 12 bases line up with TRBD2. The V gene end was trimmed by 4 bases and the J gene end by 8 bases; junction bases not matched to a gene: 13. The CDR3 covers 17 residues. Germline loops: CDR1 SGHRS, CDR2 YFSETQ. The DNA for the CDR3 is TGCGCCAGCAGCCCCGGGAATGGACTAGCGGGATTGTATGAGCAGTTCTTC. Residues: CASSPGNGLAGLYEQFF.

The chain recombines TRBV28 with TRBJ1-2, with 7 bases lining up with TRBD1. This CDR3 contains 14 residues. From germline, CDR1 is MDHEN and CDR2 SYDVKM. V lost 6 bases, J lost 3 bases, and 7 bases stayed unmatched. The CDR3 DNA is TGTGCCAGCAGCTTTTCAGGGGGTGACTATGGCTACACCTTC. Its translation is CASSFSGGDYGYTF.

The CDR3 is CASSMRGYEQYF. CDR3 in DNA: TGTGCCAGTAGTATGAGAGGATACGAGCAGTACTTC. J is TRBJ2-7 and V is TRBV19, with D unclear. Germline loops: CDR1 LNHDA, CDR2 SQIVND (reference sequence). Trimming removed 3 bases from V and 4 bases from J, with 7 bases in between. The CDR3 has 12 residues. Full variable domain (missing parts from reference TRBV19 and TRBJ2-7): DGGITQSPKYLFRKEGQNVTLSCEQNLNHDAMYWYRQDPGQGLRLIYYSQIVNDFQKGDIAEGYSVSREKKESFPLTVTSAQKNPTAFYLCASSMRGYEQYFGPGTRLTVT.

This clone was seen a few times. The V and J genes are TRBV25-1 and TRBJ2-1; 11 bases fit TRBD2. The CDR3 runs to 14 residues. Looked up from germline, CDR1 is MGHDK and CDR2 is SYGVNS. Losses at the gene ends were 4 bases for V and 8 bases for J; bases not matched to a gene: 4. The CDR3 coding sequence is TGTGCCAGCAGTGGACAACTAGCGGGAGATGAGCAGTTCTTC. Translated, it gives CASSGQLAGDEQFF.

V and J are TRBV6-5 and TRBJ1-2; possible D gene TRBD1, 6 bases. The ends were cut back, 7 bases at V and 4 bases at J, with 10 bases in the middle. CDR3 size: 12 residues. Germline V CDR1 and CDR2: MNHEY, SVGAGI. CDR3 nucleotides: TGTGCCAGCACCCGGGACATCTATGGCTACACCTTC. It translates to CASTRDIYGYTF.

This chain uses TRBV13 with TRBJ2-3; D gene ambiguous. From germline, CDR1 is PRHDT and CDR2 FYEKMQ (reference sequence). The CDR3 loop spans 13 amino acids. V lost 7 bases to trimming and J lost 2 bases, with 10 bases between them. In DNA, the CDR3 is TGTGCCAGCACCAATAGTACCACAGATACGCAGTATTTT. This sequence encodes CASTNSTTDTQYF. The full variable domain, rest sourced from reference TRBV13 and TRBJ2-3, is AAGVIQSPRHLIKEKRETATLKCYPIPRHDTVYWYQQGPGQDPQFLISFYEKMQSDKGSIPDRFSAQQFSDYHSELNMSSLELGDSALYFCASTNSTTDTQYFGPGTRLTVL.

The DNA of the CDR3 is TGCAGCGTTGTCCCGGGGGAAACCTACGAGCAGTACTTC. This translates into CSVVPGETYEQYF. V and J are TRBV29-1 and TRBJ2-7; D perhaps matches TRBD2 (6 bases). Trimming stripped 4 bases from V and 2 bases from J, with 12 bases between. The CDR3 loop spans 13 amino acids. Germline-derived CDR1 and CDR2 are SQVTM and ANQGSEA.

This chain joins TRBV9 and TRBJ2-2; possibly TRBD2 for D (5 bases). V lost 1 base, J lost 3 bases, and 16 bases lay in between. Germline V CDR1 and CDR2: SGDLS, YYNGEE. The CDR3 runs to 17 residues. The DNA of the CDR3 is TGTGCCAGCAGCGTACCCCCTGAGGGATTGGACACCGGGGAGCTGTTTTTT. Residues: CASSVPPEGLDTGELFF.

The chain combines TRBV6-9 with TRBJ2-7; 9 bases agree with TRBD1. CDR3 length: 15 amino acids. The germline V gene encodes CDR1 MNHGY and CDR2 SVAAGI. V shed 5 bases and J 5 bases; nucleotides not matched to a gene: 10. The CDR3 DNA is TGTGCCAGCAGTCCTAGGAGACAGGGGGAGGACGAGCAGTACTTC. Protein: CASSPRRQGEDEQYF.

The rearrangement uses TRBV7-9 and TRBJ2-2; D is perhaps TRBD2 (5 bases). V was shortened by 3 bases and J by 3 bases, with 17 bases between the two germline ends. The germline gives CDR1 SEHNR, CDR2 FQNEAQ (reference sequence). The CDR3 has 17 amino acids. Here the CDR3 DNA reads TGTGCCAGCAGCTTTTCAGAGCGGAAACCGGACACCGGGGAGCTGTTTTTT. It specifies CASSFSERKPDTGELFF.

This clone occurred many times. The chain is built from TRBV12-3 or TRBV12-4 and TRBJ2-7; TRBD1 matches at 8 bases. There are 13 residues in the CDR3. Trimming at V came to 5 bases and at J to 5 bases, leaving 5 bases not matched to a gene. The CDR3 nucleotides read TGTGCCAGCAGTCGGACAGGGATCCACGAGCAGTACTTC. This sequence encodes CASSRTGIHEQYF.

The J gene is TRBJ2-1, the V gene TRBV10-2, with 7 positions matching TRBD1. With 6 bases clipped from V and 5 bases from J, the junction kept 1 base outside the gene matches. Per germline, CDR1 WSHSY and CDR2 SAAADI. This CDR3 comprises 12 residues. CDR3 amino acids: CASRGQNNEQFF. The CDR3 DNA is TGCGCCAGCAGGGGACAGAACAATGAGCAGTTCTTC.

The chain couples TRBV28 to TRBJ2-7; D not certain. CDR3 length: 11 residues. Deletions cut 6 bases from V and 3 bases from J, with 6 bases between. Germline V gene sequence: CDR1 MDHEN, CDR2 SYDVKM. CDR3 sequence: CASSRNYEQYF. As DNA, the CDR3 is TGTGCCAGCAGCCGTAACTACGAGCAGTACTTC.

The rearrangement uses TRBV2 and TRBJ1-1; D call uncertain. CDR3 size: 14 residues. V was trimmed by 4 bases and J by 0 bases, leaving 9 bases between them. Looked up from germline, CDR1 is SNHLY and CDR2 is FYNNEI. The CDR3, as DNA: TGTGCCAGCAGTGGGAGCGAGGTGAACACTGAAGCTTTCTTT. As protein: CASSGSEVNTEAFF.

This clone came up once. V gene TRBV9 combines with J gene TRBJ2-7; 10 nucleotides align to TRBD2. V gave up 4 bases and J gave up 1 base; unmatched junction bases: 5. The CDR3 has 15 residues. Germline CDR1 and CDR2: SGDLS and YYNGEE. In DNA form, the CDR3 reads TGTGCCAGCAGCACCGGGACTAGCGCGTCCTACGAGCAGTACTTC. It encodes CASSTGTSASYEQYF.

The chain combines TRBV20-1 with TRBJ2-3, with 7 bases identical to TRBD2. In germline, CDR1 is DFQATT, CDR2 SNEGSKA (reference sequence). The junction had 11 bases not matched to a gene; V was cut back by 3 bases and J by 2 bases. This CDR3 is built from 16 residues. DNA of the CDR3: TGCAGTGCTAGTGGGGCTGGGGGAGGGTACACAGATACGCAGTATTTT. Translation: CSASGAGGGYTDTQYF.

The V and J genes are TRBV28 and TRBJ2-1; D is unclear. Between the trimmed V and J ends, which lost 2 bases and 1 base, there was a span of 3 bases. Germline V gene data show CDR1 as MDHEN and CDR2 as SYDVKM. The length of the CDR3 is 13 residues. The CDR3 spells CASSLQSYNEQFF. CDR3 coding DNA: TGTGCCAGCAGTTTACAGTCCTACAATGAGCAGTTCTTC.

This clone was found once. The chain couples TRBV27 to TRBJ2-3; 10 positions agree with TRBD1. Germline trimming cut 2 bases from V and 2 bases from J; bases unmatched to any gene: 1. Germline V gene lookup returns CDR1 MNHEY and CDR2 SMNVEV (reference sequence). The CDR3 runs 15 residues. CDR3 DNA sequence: TGTGCCAGCAGTTTAGGACAGGGGGACACAGATACGCAGTATTTT. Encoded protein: CASSLGQGDTDTQYF.

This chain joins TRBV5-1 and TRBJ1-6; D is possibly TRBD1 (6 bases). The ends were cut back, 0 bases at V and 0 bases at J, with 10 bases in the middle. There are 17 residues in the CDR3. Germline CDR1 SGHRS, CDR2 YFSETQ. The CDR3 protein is CASSLGTASSYNSPLHF. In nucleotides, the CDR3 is TGCGCCAGCAGCTTGGGGACAGCCAGCTCCTATAATTCACCCCTCCACTTT.

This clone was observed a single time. The CDR3 loop is CASSPGTGDNYGYTF. DNA of the CDR3: TGTGCCAGCTCACCCGGGACAGGGGACAACTATGGCTACACCTTC. This chain links TRBV18 with TRBJ1-2; 10 bases are a match to TRBD1. J gave up 2 bases and V 3 bases, and 3 bases lay outside the gene matches. The CDR3 contains 15 residues. Germline V gives CDR1 KGHSH, CDR2 LQKENI.

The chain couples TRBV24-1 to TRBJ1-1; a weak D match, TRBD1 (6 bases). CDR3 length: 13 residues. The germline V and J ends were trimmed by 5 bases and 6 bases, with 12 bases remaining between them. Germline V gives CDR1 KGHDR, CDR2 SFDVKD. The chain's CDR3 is CATSARGKSEAFF. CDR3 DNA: TGTGCCACCAGTGCCAGGGGAAAGTCTGAAGCTTTCTTT.

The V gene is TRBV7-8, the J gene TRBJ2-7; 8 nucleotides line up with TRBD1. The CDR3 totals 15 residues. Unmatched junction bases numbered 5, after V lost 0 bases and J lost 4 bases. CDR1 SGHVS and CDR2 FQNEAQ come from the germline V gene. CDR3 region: CASSLADRAKYEQYF. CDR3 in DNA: TGTGCCAGCAGCTTAGCGGACAGGGCTAAGTACGAGCAGTACTTC.

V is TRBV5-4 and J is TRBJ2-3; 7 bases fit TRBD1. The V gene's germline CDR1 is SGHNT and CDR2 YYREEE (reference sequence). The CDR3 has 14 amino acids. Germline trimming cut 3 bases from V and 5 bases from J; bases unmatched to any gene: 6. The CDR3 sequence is CASSSGTDEDTQYF. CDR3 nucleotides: TGTGCCAGCAGCTCGGGGACAGACGAAGATACGCAGTATTTT.

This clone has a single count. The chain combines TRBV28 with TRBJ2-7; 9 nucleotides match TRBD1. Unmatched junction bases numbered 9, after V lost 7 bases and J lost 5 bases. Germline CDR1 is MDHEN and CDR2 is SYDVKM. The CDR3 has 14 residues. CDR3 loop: CASTHGTGINEQYF. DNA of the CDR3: TGTGCCAGCACCCACGGGACAGGGATCAACGAGCAGTACTTC.

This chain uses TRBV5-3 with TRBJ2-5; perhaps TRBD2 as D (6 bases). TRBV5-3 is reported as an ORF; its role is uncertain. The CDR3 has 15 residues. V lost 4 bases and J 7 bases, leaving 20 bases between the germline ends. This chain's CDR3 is CARSLTGRGTRTQYF. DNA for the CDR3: TGTGCCAGAAGCCTCACGGGACGGGGGACGAGGACCCAGTACTTC.

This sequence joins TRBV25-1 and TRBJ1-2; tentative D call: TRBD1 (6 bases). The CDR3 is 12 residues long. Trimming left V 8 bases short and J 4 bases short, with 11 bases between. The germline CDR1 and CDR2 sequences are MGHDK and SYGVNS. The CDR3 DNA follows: TGTGCCAGCGGAACAGGGAGCTATGGCTACACCTTC. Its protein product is CASGTGSYGYTF.

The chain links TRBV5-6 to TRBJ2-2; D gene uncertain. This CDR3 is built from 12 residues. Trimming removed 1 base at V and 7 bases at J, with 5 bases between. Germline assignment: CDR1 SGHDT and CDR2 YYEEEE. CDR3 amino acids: CASSLLRGELFF. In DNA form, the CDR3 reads TGTGCCAGCAGCTTGCTGCGCGGGGAGCTGTTTTTT.

The CDR3 nucleotides are TGCGCCAGCAGCGGTCGTACTGGGCCGGAAGATTCACCCCTCCACTTT. As protein: CASSGRTGPEDSPLHF. The rearrangement links TRBV5-1 to TRBJ1-6; D remains unclear. Germline V gives CDR1 SGHRS, CDR2 YFSETQ. V lost 4 bases, J lost 8 bases, and 19 bases lay in between. CDR3 size: 16 residues.

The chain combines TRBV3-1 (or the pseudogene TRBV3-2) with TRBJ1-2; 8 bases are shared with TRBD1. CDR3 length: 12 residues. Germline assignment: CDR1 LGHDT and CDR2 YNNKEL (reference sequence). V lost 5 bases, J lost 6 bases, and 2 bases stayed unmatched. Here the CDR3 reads CASSLQGDGYTF. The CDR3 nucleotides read TGTGCCAGCAGCTTACAGGGGGATGGCTACACCTTC.